This is a list of T cell receptor beta chains from one sample in a study of human T cells and chemical hapten exposure. TCRdb called the RACE reads again in MiXCR, with one record for every CDR3 protein. Altogether 100,000 or so distinct CDR3 sequences are present, 10% to 13% being singletons, with the ten largest covering less than 2.5%. Sequences were derived from whole blood, sampled in connection with sensitization to the hapten diphenylcyclopropenone (DPC). The origin of the receptors is a man in his forties with alopecia areata. Some clones in this sample may be carry-over from other donors' samples. CDR3s leave out the opening cysteine and the closing phenylalanine or tryptophan. D genes are given only for firm matches.

J gene	V gene	D gene	CDR3 protein
TRBJ1-4	TRBV2	.	ASNVVATNEKLF
TRBJ1-5	TRBV6-2/TRBV6-3	.	ASSPEYPPQH
TRBJ1-4	TRBV28	.	ASSLGVTTNEKLF
TRBJ2-1	TRBV12-3/TRBV12-4	TRBD2	ASSLTAGAIYNEQF
TRBJ2-4	TRBV6-2/TRBV6-3	.	ASTESNIQY
TRBJ2-1	TRBV12-3/TRBV12-4	.	ASSPLNPYNEQF
TRBJ2-7	TRBV7-9	.	ASSLAWRSYEQY
TRBJ2-7	TRBV29-1	.	SVDAGAHHEQY
TRBJ2-6	TRBV5-1	.	ASSLAPTESSGANVLT
TRBJ1-1	TRBV29-1	.	SVREVGPYTEAF
TRBJ2-7	TRBV2	.	ASSEGQRTSWWQY
TRBJ2-4	TRBV29-1	.	SVVLGGGYIQY
TRBJ1-6	TRBV27	TRBD1	ASSLRGRDSPLH
TRBJ2-1	TRBV14	.	ASSQDTHEQF
TRBJ2-1	TRBV11-2	TRBD1	ASSPSRGLGNEQF
TRBJ1-3	TRBV9	.	ASSDWSNTIY
TRBJ1-1	TRBV7-8	.	ASSLVAPGNTEAF
TRBJ2-4	TRBV9	.	ASSGGSKNIQY
TRBJ2-6	TRBV6-6	.	ASSYPKEDSLPGANVLT
TRBJ2-5	TRBV28	.	ASSLSDGLGSLQETQY
TRBJ1-1	TRBV7-9	.	ASSFLQGRTEAF
TRBJ1-1	TRBV29-1	TRBD1	SVDRQGGTEAF
TRBJ1-5	TRBV7-9	.	ASSRHVNQPQH
TRBJ2-1	TRBV4-3	TRBD2	ASSQDGLAGAEQF
TRBJ2-3	TRBV5-4	.	ASSLGDLLGTDTQY
TRBJ1-2	TRBV6-1	.	ASSERALDGYT